Reported below is one TCR beta chain. Its antigen is unknown. The germline gives CDR1 SEHNR, CDR2 FQNEAQ (reference sequence). Trimming pared 1 base from V and 3 bases from J, leaving 16 bases between. The CDR3 is 16 amino acids. These data originate in a study of vaccination and CD4 T cells after COVID-19. Treatment described: roughly ten-day PBMC culture with coronavirus spike peptide pools or control peptides (ViraFEST assay). CD4+ T cells that had been cultured provided DNA sequenced with the Oncomine TCR Beta short-read assay. A single record per CDR3 protein comes from TCRdb applying MiXCR to the PCR reads. The sample shows about 16,000 distinct CDR3 sequences, approximately 50% of them seen only once.

The chain combines TRBV7-9 with TRBJ2-7; D tentatively fits TRBD1 or TRBD2 (6 bases each). Sequenced material: CD4+ T cells from blood, cultured in vitro. This TCR derives from a human donor who had recovered from COVID-19. In nucleotides, the CDR3 is TGTGCCAGCAGCTTAGGGATAGGAGGGGGAGGCTACGAGCAGTACTTC. It encodes CASSLGIGGGGYEQYF.